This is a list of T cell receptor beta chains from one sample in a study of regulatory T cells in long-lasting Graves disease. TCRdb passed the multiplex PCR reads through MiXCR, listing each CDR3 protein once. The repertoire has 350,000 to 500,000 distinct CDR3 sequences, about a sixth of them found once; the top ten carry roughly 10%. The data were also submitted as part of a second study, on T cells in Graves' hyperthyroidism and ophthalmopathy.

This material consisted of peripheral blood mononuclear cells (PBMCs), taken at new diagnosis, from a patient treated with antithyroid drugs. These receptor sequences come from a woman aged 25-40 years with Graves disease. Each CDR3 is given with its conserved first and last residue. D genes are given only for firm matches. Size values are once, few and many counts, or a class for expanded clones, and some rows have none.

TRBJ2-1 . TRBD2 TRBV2 CASSRYAAGGRNEQFF TGTGCCAGCAGTAGGTACGCGGCGGGAGGGCGAAATGAGCAGTTCTTC
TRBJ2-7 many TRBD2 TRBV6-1 CASSEKITSGRGHEQYF TGTGCCAGCAGTGAGAAGATAACTAGCGGGAGGGGACACGAGCAGTACTTC
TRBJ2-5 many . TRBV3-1 CASSQETDQETQYF TGTGCCAGCAGCCAAGAGACAGACCAAGAGACCCAGTACTTC
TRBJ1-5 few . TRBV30 CAWGLKGGNQPQHF TGTGCCTGGGGCTTAAAAGGGGGGAATCAGCCCCAGCATTTT
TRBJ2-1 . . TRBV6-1 CASSPRPATLWNEQFF TGTGCCAGCAGCCCAAGACCAGCTACCCTCTGGAATGAGCAGTTCTTC
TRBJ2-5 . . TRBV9 CASSVGGETQYF TGTGCCAGCAGCGTAGGGGGTGAGACCCAGTACTTC
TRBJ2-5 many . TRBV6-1 CASSTSMGETQYF TGTGCCAGCAGCACCTCGATGGGAGAGACCCAGTACTTC
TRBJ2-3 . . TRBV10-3 CAITDLKARGTDTQYF TGTGCCATCACCGACCTAAAGGCACGAGGCACAGATACGCAGTATTTT
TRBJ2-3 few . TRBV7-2 CASSHKTDTQYF TGTGCCAGCAGCCACAAGACAGATACGCAGTATTTT
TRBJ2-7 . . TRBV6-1 CASRSRDYEQYF TGTGCCAGCAGGTCCAGGGACTACGAGCAGTACTTC
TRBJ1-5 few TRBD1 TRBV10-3 CAISDRVDQPQHF TGTGCCATCAGCGACAGGGTTGATCAGCCCCAGCATTTT
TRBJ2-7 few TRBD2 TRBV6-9 CASSYSLAGVYEQYF TGTGCCAGCAGTTACTCCCTAGCGGGAGTTTACGAGCAGTACTTC
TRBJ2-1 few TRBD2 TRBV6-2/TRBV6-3 CASSTRLAGVHNEQFF TGTGCCAGCAGTACCCGACTAGCGGGAGTTCACAATGAGCAGTTCTTC
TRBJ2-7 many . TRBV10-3 CAISESRGVGTALEQYF TGTGCCATCAGTGAGTCGAGAGGAGTCGGGACTGCGTTGGAGCAGTACTTC
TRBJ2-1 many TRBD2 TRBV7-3 CASSLGLAAEQFF TGTGCCAGCAGCTTAGGGCTAGCGGCTGAGCAGTTCTTC
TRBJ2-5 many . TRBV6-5 CASSYGTILGQGETQYF TGTGCCAGCAGTTACGGAACCATCCTAGGTCAGGGAGAGACCCAGTACTTC
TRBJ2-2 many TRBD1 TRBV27 CASSGTVKSTGELFF TGTGCCAGCAGCGGGACAGTTAAGAGCACCGGGGAGCTGTTTTTT
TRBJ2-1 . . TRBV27 CASSLYPGNSYNEQFF TGTGCCAGCAGTTTATACCCGGGAAACTCCTACAATGAGCAGTTCTTC
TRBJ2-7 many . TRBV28 CASSDHTPGEQYF TGTGCCAGCAGCGACCATACGCCTGGCGAGCAGTACTTC
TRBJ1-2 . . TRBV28 CASSWVGEGYTF TGTGCCAGCAGTTGGGTCGGCGAGGGCTACACCTTC
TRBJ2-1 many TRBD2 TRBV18 CASSPVSGSNNEQFF TGTGCCAGCTCACCAGTTAGCGGGAGTAACAATGAGCAGTTCTTC
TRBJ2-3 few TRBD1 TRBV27 CASSPRQGGDTQYF TGTGCCAGCAGTCCCAGACAGGGGGGAGATACGCAGTATTTT
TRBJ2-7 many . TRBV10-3 CAISPTRERVYEQYF TGTGCCATCAGTCCCACTCGGGAGCGAGTCTACGAGCAGTACTTC
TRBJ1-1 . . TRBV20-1 CSARGPLREGNTEAFF TGCAGTGCTAGAGGTCCGCTCCGGGAAGGGAACACTGAAGCTTTCTTT
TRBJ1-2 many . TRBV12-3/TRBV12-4 CASSLGHYGYTF TGTGCCAGCAGTTTAGGGCACTATGGCTACACCTTC
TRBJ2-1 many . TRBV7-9 CASSSEGENNEQFF TGTGCCAGCAGCTCCGAGGGGGAGAACAATGAGCAGTTCTTC
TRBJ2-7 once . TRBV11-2 CASSPIGVFTGDYEQYF TGTGCCAGCAGCCCGATCGGAGTATTTACAGGAGACTACGAGCAGTACTTC
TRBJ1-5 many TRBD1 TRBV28 CASSLTRQGINQPQHF TGTGCCAGCAGTTTAACCCGACAGGGGATCAATCAGCCCCAGCATTTT
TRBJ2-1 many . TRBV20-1 CSARSGGTDEQFF TGCAGTGCTAGGTCAGGTGGAACAGACGAGCAGTTCTTC
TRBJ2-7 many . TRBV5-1 CASSLQTGTFYEQYF TGCGCCAGCAGCTTACAAACAGGGACCTTCTACGAGCAGTACTTC
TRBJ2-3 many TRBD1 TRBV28 CASSTPGTGGALDTQYF TGTGCCAGCAGTACCCCCGGGACAGGGGGCGCGTTGGATACGCAGTATTTT
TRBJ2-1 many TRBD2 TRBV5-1 CASSRGTSGISYNEQFF TGCGCCAGCAGCCGGGGGACTAGCGGGATATCCTACAATGAGCAGTTCTTC
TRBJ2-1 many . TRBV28 CASSPPGLRSYNEQFF TGTGCCAGCAGTCCCCCGGGACTCCGCTCCTACAATGAGCAGTTCTTC
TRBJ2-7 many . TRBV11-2 CASSSGEFYEQYF TGTGCCAGCAGCTCGGGGGAGTTTTACGAGCAGTACTTC
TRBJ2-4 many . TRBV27 CASSLFGGWDAKNIQYF TGTGCCAGCAGTTTATTTGGAGGTTGGGATGCCAAAAACATTCAGTACTTC
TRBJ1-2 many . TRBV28 CASSLSNGDYGYTF TGTGCCAGCAGTTTATCTAACGGGGACTATGGCTACACCTTC
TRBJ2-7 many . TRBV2 CASSEPRGFLYEQYF TGTGCCAGCAGTGAGCCCAGGGGCTTTCTCTACGAGCAGTACTTC
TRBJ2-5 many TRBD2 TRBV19 CASRPGTRGGETQYF TGTGCCAGTCGCCCCGGGACTAGGGGAGGAGAGACCCAGTACTTC
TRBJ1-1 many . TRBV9 CASSIEQQNTEAFF TGTGCCAGCAGCATTGAACAGCAGAACACTGAAGCTTTCTTT
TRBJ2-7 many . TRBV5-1 CASSVRDASRGEQYF TGCGCCAGCAGCGTCCGGGACGCGAGCCGGGGCGAGCAGTACTTC
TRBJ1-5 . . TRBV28 CASSLYRIGINQPQHF TGTGCCAGCAGTTTGTACAGGATAGGGATAAATCAGCCCCAGCATTTT
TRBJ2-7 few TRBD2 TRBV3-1 CASSPRTRNSYEQYF TGTGCCAGCAGCCCTCGGACTAGGAACTCCTACGAGCAGTACTTC
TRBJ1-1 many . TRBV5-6 CASSLASGTEAFF TGTGCCAGCAGCTTGGCGAGTGGGACTGAAGCTTTCTTT
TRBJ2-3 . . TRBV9 CASSVRWGTTDTQYF TGTGCCAGCAGCGTAAGGTGGGGCACCACAGATACGCAGTATTTT
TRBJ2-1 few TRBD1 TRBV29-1 CSVEDRNRGPNEQFF TGCAGCGTTGAAGATCGGAACAGGGGGCCTAATGAGCAGTTCTTC
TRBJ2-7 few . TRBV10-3 CAISESHSPYEQYF TGTGCCATCAGTGAGTCACACAGTCCCTACGAGCAGTACTTC
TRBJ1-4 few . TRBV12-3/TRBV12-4 CASSVQAAYNEKLFF TGTGCCAGCAGTGTTCAAGCGGCCTATAATGAAAAACTGTTTTTT
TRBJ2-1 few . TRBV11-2 CASSSPLLDAQFF TGTGCCAGCAGCTCCCCCCTCCTTGATGCGCAGTTCTTC
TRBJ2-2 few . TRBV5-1 CASNPLDSYTGELFF TGCGCCAGCAACCCCCTGGACTCCTACACCGGGGAGCTGTTTTTT
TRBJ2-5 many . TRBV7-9 CASSLALDHSRETQYF TGTGCCAGCAGCTTAGCGCTGGACCACTCCAGAGAGACCCAGTACTTC
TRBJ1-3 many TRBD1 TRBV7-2 CASSFPGQGPIYF TGTGCCAGCAGCTTCCCTGGACAGGGCCCCATATATTTT